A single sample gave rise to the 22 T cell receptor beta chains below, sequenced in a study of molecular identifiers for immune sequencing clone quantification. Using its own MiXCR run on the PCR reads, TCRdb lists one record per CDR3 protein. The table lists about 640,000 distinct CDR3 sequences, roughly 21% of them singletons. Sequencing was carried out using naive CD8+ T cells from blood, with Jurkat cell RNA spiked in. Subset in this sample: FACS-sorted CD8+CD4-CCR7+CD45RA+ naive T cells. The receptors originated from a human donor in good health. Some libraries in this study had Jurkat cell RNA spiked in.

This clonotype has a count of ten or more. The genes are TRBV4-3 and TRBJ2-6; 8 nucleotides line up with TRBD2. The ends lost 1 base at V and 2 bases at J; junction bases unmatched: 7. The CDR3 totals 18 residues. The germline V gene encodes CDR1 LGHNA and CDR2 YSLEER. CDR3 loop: CASSQVRGGMAGANVLTF. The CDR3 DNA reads TGCGCCAGCAGCCAAGTTCGGGGGGGAATGGCTGGGGCCAACGTCCTGACTTTC.

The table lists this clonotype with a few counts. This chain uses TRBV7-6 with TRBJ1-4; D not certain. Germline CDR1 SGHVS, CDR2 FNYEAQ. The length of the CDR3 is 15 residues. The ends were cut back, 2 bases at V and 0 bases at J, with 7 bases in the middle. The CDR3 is CASSLIPATNEKLFF. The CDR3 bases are TGTGCCAGCAGCTTAATCCCCGCAACTAATGAAAAACTGTTTTTT.

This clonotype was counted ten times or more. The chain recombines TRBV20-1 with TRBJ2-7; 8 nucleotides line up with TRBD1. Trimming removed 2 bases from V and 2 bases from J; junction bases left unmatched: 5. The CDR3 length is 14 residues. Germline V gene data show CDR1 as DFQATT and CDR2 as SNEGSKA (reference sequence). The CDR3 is CSARTTGVAYEQYF. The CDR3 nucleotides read TGCAGTGCTAGAACGACAGGGGTAGCCTACGAGCAGTACTTC.

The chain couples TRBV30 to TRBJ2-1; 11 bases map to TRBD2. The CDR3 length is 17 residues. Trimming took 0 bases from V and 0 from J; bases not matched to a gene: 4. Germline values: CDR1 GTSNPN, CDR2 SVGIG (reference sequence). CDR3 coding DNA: TGTGCCTGGAGTGTAGGGACTAGCGGAAGCTCCTACAATGAGCAGTTCTTC. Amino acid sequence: CAWSVGTSGSSYNEQFF.

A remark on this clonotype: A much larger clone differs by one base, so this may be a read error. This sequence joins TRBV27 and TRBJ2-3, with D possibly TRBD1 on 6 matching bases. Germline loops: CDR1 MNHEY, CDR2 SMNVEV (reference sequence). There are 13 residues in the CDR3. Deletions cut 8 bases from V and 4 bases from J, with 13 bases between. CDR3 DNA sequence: TGTGCCAGCTGGGGGCAGGCACCAGATACGCAGTATTTT. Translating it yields CASWGQAPDTQYF.

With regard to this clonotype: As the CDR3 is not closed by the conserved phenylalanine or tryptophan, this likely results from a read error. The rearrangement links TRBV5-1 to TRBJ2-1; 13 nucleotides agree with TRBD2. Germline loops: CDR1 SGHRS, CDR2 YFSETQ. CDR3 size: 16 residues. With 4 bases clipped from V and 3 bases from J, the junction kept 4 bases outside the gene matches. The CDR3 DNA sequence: TGCGCCAGCAGCGCCGGGACTAGCGGGGTCTACAATGAGCAGTTCATC. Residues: CASSAGTSGVYNEQFI.

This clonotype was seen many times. The CDR3 DNA sequence: TGTGCCAGCAGCTGGGACCTCGGCACAGATACGCAGTATTTT. Its protein product is CASSWDLGTDTQYF. The chain recombines TRBV7-2 with TRBJ2-3; perhaps D is TRBD1 or TRBD2 (5 bases each). Trimming stripped 4 bases from V and 1 base from J, with 9 bases between. Germline V lookup: CDR1 SGHTA, CDR2 FQGNSA. This CDR3 is 14 amino acids long. Combining the CDR3 with reference TRBV7-2 and TRBJ2-3 gives the whole variable domain GAGVSQSPSNKVTEKGKDVELRCDPISGHTALYWYRQSLGQGLEFLIYFQGNSAPDKSGLPSDRFSAERTGGSVSTLTIQRTQQEDSAVYLCASSWDLGTDTQYFGPGTRLTVL.

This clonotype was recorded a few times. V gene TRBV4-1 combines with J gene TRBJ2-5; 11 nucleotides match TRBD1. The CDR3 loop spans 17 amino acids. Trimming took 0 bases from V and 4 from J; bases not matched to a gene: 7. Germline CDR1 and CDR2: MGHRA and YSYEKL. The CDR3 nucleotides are TGCGCCAGCAGCCAAGATCAGGACAGGGGGCAATCAGAGACCCAGTACTTC. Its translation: CASSQDQDRGQSETQYF.

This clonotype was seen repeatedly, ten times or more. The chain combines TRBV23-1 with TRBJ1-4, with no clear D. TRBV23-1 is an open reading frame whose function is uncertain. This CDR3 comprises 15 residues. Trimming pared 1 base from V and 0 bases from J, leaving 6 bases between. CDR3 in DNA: TGCGCCAGCAGTCAATTTAGGACAACTAATGAAAAACTGTTTTTT. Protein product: CASSQFRTTNEKLFF.

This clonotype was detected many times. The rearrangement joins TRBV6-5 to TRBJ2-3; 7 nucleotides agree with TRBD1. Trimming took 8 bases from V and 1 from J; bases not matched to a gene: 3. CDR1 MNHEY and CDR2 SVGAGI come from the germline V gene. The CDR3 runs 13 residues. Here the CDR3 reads CASAGQGTDTQYF. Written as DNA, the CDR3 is TGTGCCAGCGCTGGACAGGGCACAGATACGCAGTATTTT.

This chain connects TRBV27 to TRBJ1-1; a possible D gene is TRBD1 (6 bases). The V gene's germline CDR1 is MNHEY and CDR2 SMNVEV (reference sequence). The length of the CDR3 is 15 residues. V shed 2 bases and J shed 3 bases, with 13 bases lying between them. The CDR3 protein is CASSLRGGGYTEAFF. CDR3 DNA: TGTGCCAGCAGTTTAAGAGGGGGGGGCTACACTGAAGCTTTCTTT.

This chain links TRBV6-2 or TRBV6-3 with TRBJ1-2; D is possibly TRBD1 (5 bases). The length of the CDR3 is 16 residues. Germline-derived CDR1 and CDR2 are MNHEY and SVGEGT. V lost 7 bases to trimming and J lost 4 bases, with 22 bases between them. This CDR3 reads CASKPISGASRYGYTF. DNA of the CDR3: TGTGCCAGCAAACCTATCTCCGGGGCCTCGCGCTATGGCTACACCTTC.

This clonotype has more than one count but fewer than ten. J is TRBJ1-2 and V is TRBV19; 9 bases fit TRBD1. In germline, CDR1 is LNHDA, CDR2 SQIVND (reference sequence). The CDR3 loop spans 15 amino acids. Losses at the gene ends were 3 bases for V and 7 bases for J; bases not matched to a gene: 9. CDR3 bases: TGTGCCAGTAGTATCTCCGTTACAGGGGGCGGTGGCTACACCTTC. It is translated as CASSISVTGGGGYTF.

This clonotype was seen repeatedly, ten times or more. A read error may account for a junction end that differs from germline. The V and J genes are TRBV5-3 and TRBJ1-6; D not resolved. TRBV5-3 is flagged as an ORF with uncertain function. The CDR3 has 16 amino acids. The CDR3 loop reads CASSLAGSSYNSPLHF. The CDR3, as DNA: TGTGCCAGCAGCTTGGCGGGGAGCTCCTATAATTCACCCCTCCACTTT.

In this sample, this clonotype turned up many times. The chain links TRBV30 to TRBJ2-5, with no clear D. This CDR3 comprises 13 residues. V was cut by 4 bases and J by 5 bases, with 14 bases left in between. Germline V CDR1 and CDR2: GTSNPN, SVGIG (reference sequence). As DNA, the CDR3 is TGTGCCTGGACGACCCACAGTTACGAGACCCAGTACTTC. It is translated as CAWTTHSYETQYF.

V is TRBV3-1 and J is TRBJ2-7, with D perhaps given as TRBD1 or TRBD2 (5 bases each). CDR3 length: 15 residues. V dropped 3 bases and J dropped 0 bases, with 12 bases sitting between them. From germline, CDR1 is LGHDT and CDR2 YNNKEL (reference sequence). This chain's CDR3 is CASSHPTEGSYEQYF. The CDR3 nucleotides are TGTGCCAGCAGCCACCCGACAGAGGGCTCCTACGAGCAGTACTTC.

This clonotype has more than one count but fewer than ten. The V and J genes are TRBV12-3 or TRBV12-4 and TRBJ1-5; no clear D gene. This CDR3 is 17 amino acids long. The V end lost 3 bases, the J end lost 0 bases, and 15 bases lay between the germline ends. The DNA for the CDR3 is TGTGCCAGCAGTTTCCGTTCCCCGGGGTATAGCAATCAGCCCCAGCATTTT. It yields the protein CASSFRSPGYSNQPQHF.

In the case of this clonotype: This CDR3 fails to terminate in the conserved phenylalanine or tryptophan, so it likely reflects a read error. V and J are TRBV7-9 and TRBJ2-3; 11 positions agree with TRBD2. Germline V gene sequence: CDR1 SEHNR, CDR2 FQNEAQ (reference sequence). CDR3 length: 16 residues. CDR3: CAGSWRTSGSEDTQYV. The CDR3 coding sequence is TGTGCCGGCAGCTGGCGAACTAGCGGGAGTGAAGATACGCAGTATGTT.

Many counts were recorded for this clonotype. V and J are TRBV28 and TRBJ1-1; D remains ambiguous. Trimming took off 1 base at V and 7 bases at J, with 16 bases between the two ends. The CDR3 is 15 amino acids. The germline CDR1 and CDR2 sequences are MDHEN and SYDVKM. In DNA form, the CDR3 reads TGTGCCAGCAGTTTATACCCGGGGTACAGAGGTGAAGCTTTCTTT. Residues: CASSLYPGYRGEAFF.

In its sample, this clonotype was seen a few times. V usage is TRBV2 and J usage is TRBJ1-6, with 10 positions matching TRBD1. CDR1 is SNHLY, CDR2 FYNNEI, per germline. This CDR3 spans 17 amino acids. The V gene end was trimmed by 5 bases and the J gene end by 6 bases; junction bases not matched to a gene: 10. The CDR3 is CASSSPGTGDGNSPLHF. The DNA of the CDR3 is TGTGCCAGCAGTAGTCCCGGGACAGGGGACGGTAATTCACCCCTCCACTTT.

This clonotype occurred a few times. CDR3 amino acids: CASSSFAGPDTQYF. CDR3 nucleotides: TGTGCCAGTAGTTCGTTCGCAGGACCGGATACGCAGTATTTT. V and J are TRBV19 and TRBJ2-3; the D is unclear. CDR3 length: 14 amino acids. CDR1 LNHDA and CDR2 SQIVND come from the germline V gene (reference sequence). The V end lost 5 bases, the J end lost 6 bases, and 15 bases lay between the germline ends.

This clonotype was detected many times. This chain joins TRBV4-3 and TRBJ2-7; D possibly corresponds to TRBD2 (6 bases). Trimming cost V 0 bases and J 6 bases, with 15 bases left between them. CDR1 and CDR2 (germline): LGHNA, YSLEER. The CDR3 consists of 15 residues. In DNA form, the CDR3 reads TGCGCCAGCAGCCAAGATCTATACAGCGGGCGCGAGCAGTACTTC. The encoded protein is CASSQDLYSGREQYF.